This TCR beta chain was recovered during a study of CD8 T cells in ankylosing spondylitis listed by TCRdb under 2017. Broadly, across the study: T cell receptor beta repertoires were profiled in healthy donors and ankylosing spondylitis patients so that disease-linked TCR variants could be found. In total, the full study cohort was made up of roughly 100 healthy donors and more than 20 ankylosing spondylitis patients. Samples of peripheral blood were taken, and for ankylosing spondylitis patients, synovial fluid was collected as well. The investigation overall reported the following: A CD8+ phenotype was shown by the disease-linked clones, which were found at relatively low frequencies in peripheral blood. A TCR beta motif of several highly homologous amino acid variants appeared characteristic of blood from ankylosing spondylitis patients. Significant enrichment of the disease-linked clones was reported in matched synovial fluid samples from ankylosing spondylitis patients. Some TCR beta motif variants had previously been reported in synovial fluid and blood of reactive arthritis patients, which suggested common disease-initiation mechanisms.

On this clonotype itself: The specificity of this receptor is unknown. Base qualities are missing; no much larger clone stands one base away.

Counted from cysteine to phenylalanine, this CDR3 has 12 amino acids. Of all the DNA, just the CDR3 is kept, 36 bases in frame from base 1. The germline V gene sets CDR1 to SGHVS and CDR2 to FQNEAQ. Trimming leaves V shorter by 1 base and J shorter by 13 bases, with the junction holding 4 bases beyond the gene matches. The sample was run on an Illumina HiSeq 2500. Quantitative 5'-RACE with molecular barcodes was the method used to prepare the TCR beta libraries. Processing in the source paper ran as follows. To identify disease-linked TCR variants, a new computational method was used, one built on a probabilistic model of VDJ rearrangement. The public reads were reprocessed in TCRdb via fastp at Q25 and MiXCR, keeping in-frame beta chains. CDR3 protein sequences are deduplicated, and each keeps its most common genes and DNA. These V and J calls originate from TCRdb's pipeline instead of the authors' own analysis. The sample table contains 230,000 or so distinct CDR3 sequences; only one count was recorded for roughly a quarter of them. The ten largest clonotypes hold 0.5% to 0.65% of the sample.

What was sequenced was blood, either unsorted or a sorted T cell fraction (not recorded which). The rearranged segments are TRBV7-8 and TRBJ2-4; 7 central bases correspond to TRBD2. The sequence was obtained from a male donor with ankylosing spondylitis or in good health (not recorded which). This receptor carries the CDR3 CASSLEWDYQYF. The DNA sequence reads TGTGCCAGCAGCTTAGAATGGGACTACCAGTACTTC. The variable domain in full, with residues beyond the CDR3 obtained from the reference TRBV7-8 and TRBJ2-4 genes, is GAGVSQSPRYKVAKRGQDVALRCDPISGHVSLFWYQQALGQGPEFLTYFQNEAQLDKSGLPSDRFFAERPEGSVSTLKIQRTQQEDSAVYLCASSLEWDYQYFGAGTRLSVL.